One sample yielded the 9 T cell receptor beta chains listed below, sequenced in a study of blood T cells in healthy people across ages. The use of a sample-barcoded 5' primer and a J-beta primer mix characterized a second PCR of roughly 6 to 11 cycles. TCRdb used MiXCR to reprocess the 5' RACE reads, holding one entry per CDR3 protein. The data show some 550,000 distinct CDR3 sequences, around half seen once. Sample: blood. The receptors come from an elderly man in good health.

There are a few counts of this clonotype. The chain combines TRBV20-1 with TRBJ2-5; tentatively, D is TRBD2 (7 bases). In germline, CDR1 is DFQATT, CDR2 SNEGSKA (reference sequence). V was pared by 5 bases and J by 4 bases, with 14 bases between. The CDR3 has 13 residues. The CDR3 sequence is CSAQAGARETQYF. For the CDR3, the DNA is TGCAGTGCTCAGGCGGGGGCGCGAGAGACCCAGTACTTC.

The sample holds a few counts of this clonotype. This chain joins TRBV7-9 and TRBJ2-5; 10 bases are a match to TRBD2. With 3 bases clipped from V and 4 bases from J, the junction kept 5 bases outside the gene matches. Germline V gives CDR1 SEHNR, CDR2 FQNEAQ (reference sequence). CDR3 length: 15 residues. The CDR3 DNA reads TGTGCCAGCAGCTTTGGTAGCGGGGGGTCAGAGACCCAGTACTTC. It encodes CASSFGSGGSETQYF.

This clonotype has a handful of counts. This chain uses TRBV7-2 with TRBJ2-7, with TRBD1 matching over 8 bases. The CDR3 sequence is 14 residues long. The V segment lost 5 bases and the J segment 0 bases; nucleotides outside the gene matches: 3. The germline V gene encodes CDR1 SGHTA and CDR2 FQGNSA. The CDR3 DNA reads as TGTGCCAGCAGCGAAGGACAGGGCTCCTACGAGCAGTACTTC. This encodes CASSEGQGSYEQYF.

CDR3 DNA: TGTGCCAGCAGTCATCGGCCAGATACGCAGTATTTT. As protein: CASSHRPDTQYF. The chain employs TRBV12-3 or TRBV12-4 and TRBJ2-3, with D uncertain. Trimming pared 5 bases from V and 4 bases from J, leaving 7 bases between. The CDR3 covers 12 residues.

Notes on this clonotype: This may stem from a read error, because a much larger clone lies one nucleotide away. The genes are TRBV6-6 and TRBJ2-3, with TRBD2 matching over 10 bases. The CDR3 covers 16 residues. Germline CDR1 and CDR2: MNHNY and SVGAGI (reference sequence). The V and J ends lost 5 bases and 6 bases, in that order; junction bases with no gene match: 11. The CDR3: CASSTSKRGGPDTQYF. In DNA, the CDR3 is TGTGCCAGCAGTACCTCGAAGCGGGGGGGACCTGATACGCAGTATTTT.

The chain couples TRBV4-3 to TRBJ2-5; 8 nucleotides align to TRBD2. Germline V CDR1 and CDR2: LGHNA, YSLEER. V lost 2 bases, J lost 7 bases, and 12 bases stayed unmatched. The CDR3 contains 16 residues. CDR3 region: CASSQSPAAGEGTQYF. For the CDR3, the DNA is TGCGCCAGCAGCCAAAGCCCTGCAGCGGGGGAAGGGACCCAGTACTTC.

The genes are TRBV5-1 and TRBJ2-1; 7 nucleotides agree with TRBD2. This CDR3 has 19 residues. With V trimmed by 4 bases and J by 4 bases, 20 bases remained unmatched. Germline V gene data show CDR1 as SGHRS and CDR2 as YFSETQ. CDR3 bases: TGCGCCAGCAGCCTCCATCCGGCGGGGGAGCGAACAGAGTACAATGAGCAGTTCTTC. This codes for CASSLHPAGERTEYNEQFF. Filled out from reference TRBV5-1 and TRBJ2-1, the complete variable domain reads KAGVTQTPRYLIKTRGQQVTLSCSPISGHRSVSWYQQTPGQGLQFLFEYFSETQRNKGNFPGRFSGRQFSNSRSEMNVSTLELGDSALYLCASSLHPAGERTEYNEQFFGPGTRLTVL.

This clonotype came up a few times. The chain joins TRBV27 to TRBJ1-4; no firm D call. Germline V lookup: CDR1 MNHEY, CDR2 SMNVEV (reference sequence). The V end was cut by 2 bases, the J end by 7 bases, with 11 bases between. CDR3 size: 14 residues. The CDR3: CASSLERAGEKLFF. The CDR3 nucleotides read TGTGCCAGCAGTTTAGAGAGGGCCGGTGAAAAACTGTTTTTT.

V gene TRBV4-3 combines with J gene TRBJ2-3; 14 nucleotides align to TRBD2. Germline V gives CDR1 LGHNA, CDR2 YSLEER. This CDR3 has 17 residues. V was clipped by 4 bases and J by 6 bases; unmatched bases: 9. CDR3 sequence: CASSPTPTSGRVDTQYF. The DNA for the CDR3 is TGCGCCAGCAGCCCCACCCCGACTAGCGGGAGGGTGGATACGCAGTATTTT.